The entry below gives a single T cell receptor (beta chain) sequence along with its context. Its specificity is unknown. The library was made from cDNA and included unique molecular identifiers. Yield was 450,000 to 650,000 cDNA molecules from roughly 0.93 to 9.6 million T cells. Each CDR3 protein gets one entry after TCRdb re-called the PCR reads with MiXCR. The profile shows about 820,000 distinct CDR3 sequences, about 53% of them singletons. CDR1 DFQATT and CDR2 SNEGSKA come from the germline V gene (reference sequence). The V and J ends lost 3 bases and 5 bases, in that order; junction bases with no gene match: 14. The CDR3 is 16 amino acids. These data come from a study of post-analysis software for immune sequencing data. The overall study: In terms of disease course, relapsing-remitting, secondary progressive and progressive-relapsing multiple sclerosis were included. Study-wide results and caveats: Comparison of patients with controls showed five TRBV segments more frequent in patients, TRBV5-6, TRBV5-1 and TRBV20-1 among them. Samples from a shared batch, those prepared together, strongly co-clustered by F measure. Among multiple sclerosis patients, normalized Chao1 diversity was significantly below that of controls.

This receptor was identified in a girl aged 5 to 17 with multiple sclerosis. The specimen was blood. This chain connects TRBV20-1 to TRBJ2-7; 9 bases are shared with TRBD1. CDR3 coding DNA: TGCAGTGCTAGTTACCCCGGGACAGGGTTGCGGAACGAGCAGTACTTC. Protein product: CSASYPGTGLRNEQYF.